The clone carrying this TCR beta chain has a handful of counts. Its antigen is not known. The V gene's germline CDR1 is MDHEN and CDR2 SYDVKM. V was cut by 3 bases and J by 6 bases, with 25 bases left in between. CDR3 length: 18 amino acids. The data are from a study of T cells after yellow fever vaccination. Study at large: Preparation of fractions with low cell numbers was performed using SMART-Seq v4 Ultra Low Input.

TCRdb reanalysed the 5' RACE reads using MiXCR and keeps one entry per CDR3 protein. This sample has 450,000 to 550,000 distinct CDR3 sequences, with 20% to 25% found just once. Study-wide results and caveats: After the booster, 96% of CD4 and about nine tenths of CD8 primary-response clones were re-detected.

This material consisted of PBMCs, taken roughly 23 days after the first yellow fever vaccination. This receptor was identified in a man between 18 and 29 years old who received the YFV17D yellow fever vaccine. J is TRBJ2-3 and V is TRBV28; D remains ambiguous. The CDR3 sequence is CASSLDPPGSSATDTQYF. CDR3 coding DNA: TGTGCCAGCAGTTTGGATCCCCCAGGAAGCTCGGCCACGGATACGCAGTATTTT.